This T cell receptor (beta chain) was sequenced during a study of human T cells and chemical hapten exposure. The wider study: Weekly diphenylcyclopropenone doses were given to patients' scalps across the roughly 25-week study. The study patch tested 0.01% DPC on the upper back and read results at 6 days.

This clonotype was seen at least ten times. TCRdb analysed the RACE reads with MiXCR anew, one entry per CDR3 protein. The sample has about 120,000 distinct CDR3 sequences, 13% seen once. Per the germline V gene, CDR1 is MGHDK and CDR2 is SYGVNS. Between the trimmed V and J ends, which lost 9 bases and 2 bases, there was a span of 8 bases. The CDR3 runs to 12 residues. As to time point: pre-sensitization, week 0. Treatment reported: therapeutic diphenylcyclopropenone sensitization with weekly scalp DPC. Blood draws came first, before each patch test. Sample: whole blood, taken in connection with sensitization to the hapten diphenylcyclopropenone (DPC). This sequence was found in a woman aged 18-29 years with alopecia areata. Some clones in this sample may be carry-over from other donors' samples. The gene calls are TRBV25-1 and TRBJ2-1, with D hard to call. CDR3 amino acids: CASGQTYNEQFF. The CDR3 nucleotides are TGTGCCAGTGGGCAGACCTACAATGAGCAGTTCTTC.